These T cell receptor beta chains were read from a single sample in a study of CD8+ T cells in alopecia areata. The table came from immunoSEQ multiplex PCR; TCRdb's copy has only in-frame clones and leaves some out. The sample carries roughly 210,000 clones, over 40% recorded once. The source was CD4+ T cells sorted from blood, collected at approximately week 37, from a patient treated with tofacitinib. These receptors all stem from a human donor with alopecia areata. Each CDR3 is given with its conserved first and last residue. D genes are given only for firm matches. The listing skips clone size in some rows; elsewhere it reads once, few, many or a size class.

v_call: TRBV16
clone_size: many
d_call: NA
cdr3_length: 14
j_call: TRBJ2-2
cdr3_aa: CASSPTGIGGELFF
cdr3_nt: TGTGCCAGCAGCCCAACAGGGATCGGCGGGGAGCTGTTTTTT

v_call: TRBV19
clone_size: few
d_call: NA
cdr3_length: 14
j_call: TRBJ2-2
cdr3_aa: CASSAGPAIGELFF
cdr3_nt: TGTGCCAGTAGTGCCGGACCAGCCATCGGGGAGCTGTTTTTT

v_call: TRBV25-1
clone_size: few
d_call: TRBD1
cdr3_length: 13
j_call: TRBJ2-1
cdr3_aa: CASSAPTGDEQFF
cdr3_nt: TGTGCCAGCAGTGCCCCAACAGGGGATGAGCAGTTCTTC

v_call: TRBV5-1
clone_size: NA
d_call: TRBD1
cdr3_length: 16
j_call: TRBJ1-1
cdr3_aa: CASSPSPGTGGREAFF
cdr3_nt: TGCGCCAGCAGCCCAAGCCCCGGGACAGGGGGTCGTGAAGCTTTCTTT

v_call: TRBV6-1
clone_size: few
d_call: NA
cdr3_length: 15
j_call: TRBJ2-2
cdr3_aa: CASTGGTSSNGELFF
cdr3_nt: TGTGCCAGCACCGGGGGGACATCCTCAAACGGGGAGCTGTTTTTT

v_call: TRBV5-1
clone_size: once
d_call: NA
cdr3_length: 16
j_call: TRBJ2-4
cdr3_aa: CASTPTGVHPPSIQYF
cdr3_nt: TGCGCCAGCACACCGACTGGCGTTCACCCCCCCAGCATTCAGTACTTC

v_call: TRBV7-2
clone_size: NA
d_call: NA
cdr3_length: 15
j_call: TRBJ1-1
cdr3_aa: CASSPGPASNTEAFF
cdr3_nt: TGTGCCAGCAGCCCCGGGCCGGCCTCGAACACTGAAGCTTTCTTT

v_call: TRBV7-2
clone_size: few
d_call: NA
cdr3_length: 15
j_call: TRBJ2-7
cdr3_aa: CASSLRWGSTYEQYF
cdr3_nt: TGTGCCAGCAGCTTACGATGGGGCAGCACCTACGAGCAGTACTTC

v_call: TRBV29-1
clone_size: few
d_call: NA
cdr3_length: 11
j_call: TRBJ2-1
cdr3_aa: CSVVPYNEQFF
cdr3_nt: TGCAGCGTTGTGCCGTACAATGAGCAGTTCTTC

v_call: TRBV23-1
clone_size: NA
d_call: NA
cdr3_length: 15
j_call: TRBJ2-1
cdr3_aa: CASSQRPGSHNEQFF
cdr3_nt: TGCGCCAGCAGTCAAAGGCCGGGAAGCCACAATGAGCAGTTCTTC

v_call: TRBV20-1
clone_size: NA
d_call: NA
cdr3_length: 11
j_call: TRBJ2-7
cdr3_aa: CSASATGEQYF
cdr3_nt: TGCAGTGCTAGTGCTACGGGTGAGCAGTACTTC

v_call: TRBV7-9
clone_size: NA
d_call: NA
cdr3_length: 13
j_call: TRBJ1-1
cdr3_aa: CASSLDVNTEAFF
cdr3_nt: TGTGCCAGCAGCTTGGATGTGAACACTGAAGCTTTCTTT

v_call: TRBV29-1
clone_size: few
d_call: TRBD1
cdr3_length: 12
j_call: TRBJ2-7
cdr3_aa: CSVAGTGYEQYF
cdr3_nt: TGCAGCGTCGCCGGGACAGGCTACGAGCAGTACTTC

v_call: TRBV19
clone_size: few
d_call: TRBD1
cdr3_length: 17
j_call: TRBJ1-1
cdr3_aa: CASSSTTGATMNTEAFF
cdr3_nt: TGTGCCAGTAGTTCAACGACAGGGGCGACTATGAACACTGAAGCTTTCTTT

v_call: TRBV9
clone_size: few
d_call: TRBD2
cdr3_length: 17
j_call: TRBJ2-2
cdr3_aa: CASSVGLAGAPGGELFF
cdr3_nt: TGTGCCAGCAGCGTGGGACTAGCGGGAGCCCCAGGCGGGGAGCTGTTTTTT

v_call: TRBV30
clone_size: NA
d_call: NA
cdr3_length: 15
j_call: TRBJ2-2
cdr3_aa: CAWSVGASYTGELFF
cdr3_nt: TGTGCCTGGAGTGTGGGAGCGAGTTACACCGGGGAGCTGTTTTTT

v_call: TRBV29-1
clone_size: NA
d_call: TRBD1
cdr3_length: 11
j_call: TRBJ2-7
cdr3_aa: CSVLQGGWQYF
cdr3_nt: TGCAGCGTATTACAGGGGGGTTGGCAGTACTTC

v_call: TRBV5-1
clone_size: NA
d_call: NA
cdr3_length: 14
j_call: TRBJ2-1
cdr3_aa: CASSASSVSAEQFF
cdr3_nt: TGCGCCAGCAGCGCCTCCTCGGTGTCGGCCGAGCAGTTCTTC

v_call: TRBV7-2
clone_size: NA
d_call: NA
cdr3_length: 14
j_call: TRBJ2-7
cdr3_aa: CASSLGTQYYEQYF
cdr3_nt: TGTGCCAGCAGCTTAGGGACCCAATACTACGAGCAGTACTTC

v_call: TRBV27
clone_size: few
d_call: TRBD1
cdr3_length: 14
j_call: TRBJ1-4
cdr3_aa: CASRSTGVNEKLFF
cdr3_nt: TGTGCCAGCAGGTCAACAGGGGTTAATGAAAAACTGTTTTTT

v_call: TRBV6-5
clone_size: NA
d_call: NA
cdr3_length: 16
j_call: TRBJ1-1
cdr3_aa: CASSYQGGLVNTEAFF
cdr3_nt: TGTGCCAGCAGTTACCAGGGAGGGCTGGTGAACACTGAAGCTTTCTTT

v_call: TRBV6-5
clone_size: NA
d_call: NA
cdr3_length: 14
j_call: TRBJ1-2
cdr3_aa: CASSRTWENYGYTF
cdr3_nt: TGTGCCAGCAGTAGGACGTGGGAGAACTATGGCTACACCTTC

v_call: TRBV5-1
clone_size: NA
d_call: NA
cdr3_length: 14
j_call: TRBJ1-1
cdr3_aa: CASSSDGPYTEAFF
cdr3_nt: TGCGCCAGCAGCTCGGACGGACCTTACACTGAAGCTTTCTTT

v_call: TRBV5-1
clone_size: few
d_call: NA
cdr3_length: 13
j_call: TRBJ2-7
cdr3_aa: CASRTTGTYEQYF
cdr3_nt: TGCGCCAGCAGAACGACAGGAACCTACGAGCAGTACTTC

v_call: TRBV5-6
clone_size: NA
d_call: TRBD1
cdr3_length: 15
j_call: TRBJ2-2
cdr3_aa: CASSPDRGGTGELFF
cdr3_nt: TGTGCCAGCAGCCCGGACAGGGGCGGCACCGGGGAGCTGTTTTTT

v_call: TRBV19
clone_size: few
d_call: NA
cdr3_length: 15
j_call: TRBJ2-4
cdr3_aa: CASSIRWGSKNIQYF
cdr3_nt: TGTGCCAGTAGTATCCGGTGGGGCTCCAAAAACATTCAGTACTTC

v_call: TRBV2
clone_size: NA
d_call: NA
cdr3_length: 11
j_call: TRBJ2-5
cdr3_aa: CASSVRETQYF
cdr3_nt: TGTGCCAGCAGTGTTCGGGAGACCCAGTACTTC

v_call: TRBV27
clone_size: NA
d_call: NA
cdr3_length: 13
j_call: TRBJ1-1
cdr3_aa: CASSLTHWTEAFF
cdr3_nt: TGTGCCAGCAGTTTGACCCATTGGACTGAAGCTTTCTTT

v_call: TRBV2
clone_size: NA
d_call: NA
cdr3_length: 14
j_call: TRBJ1-1
cdr3_aa: CASTLRQRNTEAFF
cdr3_nt: TGTGCCAGCACCCTAAGGCAGAGGAACACTGAAGCTTTCTTT

v_call: TRBV19
clone_size: few
d_call: TRBD2
cdr3_length: 16
j_call: TRBJ2-1
cdr3_aa: CASTPDLAGGLNEQFF
cdr3_nt: TGTGCCAGTACCCCCGATCTAGCGGGAGGGCTAAATGAGCAGTTCTTC

v_call: TRBV5-6
clone_size: NA
d_call: NA
cdr3_length: 15
j_call: TRBJ2-6
cdr3_aa: CASSLRGAGANVLTF
cdr3_nt: TGTGCCAGCAGCTTGCGAGGGGCTGGGGCCAACGTCCTGACTTTC

v_call: TRBV28
clone_size: many
d_call: NA
cdr3_length: 14
j_call: TRBJ1-2
cdr3_aa: CASSLPRSSYGYTF
cdr3_nt: TGTGCCAGCAGTTTACCGAGGTCCTCATATGGCTACACCTTC

v_call: TRBV20-1
clone_size: NA
d_call: NA
cdr3_length: 11
j_call: TRBJ2-7
cdr3_aa: CSASSGHEQYF
cdr3_nt: TGCAGTGCTAGTTCGGGGCACGAGCAGTACTTC

v_call: TRBV6-1
clone_size: once
d_call: NA
cdr3_length: 16
j_call: TRBJ2-5
cdr3_aa: CASSEKGPSGQETQYF
cdr3_nt: TGTGCCAGCAGTGAAAAGGGCCCCAGTGGCCAAGAGACCCAGTACTTC

v_call: TRBV7-9
clone_size: few
d_call: NA
cdr3_length: 14
j_call: TRBJ2-4
cdr3_aa: CASSGRDVGGIQYF
cdr3_nt: TGTGCCAGCAGCGGCCGGGACGTGGGCGGCATTCAGTACTTC

v_call: TRBV7-9
clone_size: NA
d_call: NA
cdr3_length: 12
j_call: TRBJ1-1
cdr3_aa: CASSLEYTEAFF
cdr3_nt: TGTGCCAGCAGCTTAGAATACACTGAAGCTTTCTTT

v_call: TRBV30
clone_size: NA
d_call: TRBD1
cdr3_length: 12
j_call: TRBJ1-2
cdr3_aa: CAWEGQNYGYTF
cdr3_nt: TGTGCCTGGGAGGGACAGAATTATGGCTACACCTTC

v_call: TRBV23-1
clone_size: NA
d_call: NA
cdr3_length: 12
j_call: TRBJ2-7
cdr3_aa: CASSHGTYEQYF
cdr3_nt: TGCGCCAGCAGTCACGGGACCTACGAGCAGTACTTC

v_call: TRBV5-1
clone_size: NA
d_call: NA
cdr3_length: 15
j_call: TRBJ2-2
cdr3_aa: CASSTGDLPTGELFF
cdr3_nt: TGCGCCAGCAGCACCGGGGACCTACCGACCGGGGAGCTGTTTTTT

v_call: TRBV30
clone_size: NA
d_call: TRBD1
cdr3_length: 15
j_call: TRBJ1-3
cdr3_aa: CAGLQGATSGNTIYF
cdr3_nt: TGTGCCGGTCTCCAGGGGGCCACGTCTGGAAACACCATATATTTT

v_call: TRBV5-1
clone_size: NA
d_call: TRBD2
cdr3_length: 16
j_call: TRBJ2-2
cdr3_aa: CASSPLLAVNTGELFF
cdr3_nt: TGCGCCAGCAGCCCCCTACTAGCGGTGAACACCGGGGAGCTGTTTTTT

v_call: TRBV30
clone_size: few
d_call: TRBD2
cdr3_length: 19
j_call: TRBJ2-2
cdr3_aa: CAWSVGRLAGGPNTGELFF
cdr3_nt: TGTGCCTGGAGTGTAGGTCGACTAGCGGGAGGGCCGAACACCGGGGAGCTGTTTTTT

v_call: TRBV2
clone_size: NA
d_call: NA
cdr3_length: 12
j_call: TRBJ2-2
cdr3_aa: CASSQGGGELFF
cdr3_nt: TGTGCCAGCAGCCAAGGAGGGGGGGAGCTGTTTTTT

v_call: TRBV4-1
clone_size: NA
d_call: TRBD2
cdr3_length: 15
j_call: TRBJ2-2
cdr3_aa: CASSQVLAGGAELFF
cdr3_nt: TGCGCCAGCAGCCAAGTACTAGCGGGAGGTGCCGAGCTGTTTTTT

v_call: TRBV29-1
clone_size: few
d_call: TRBD1
cdr3_length: 16
j_call: TRBJ2-1
cdr3_aa: CSVESGQAISYNEQFF
cdr3_nt: TGCAGCGTTGAATCGGGACAGGCCATTTCCTACAATGAGCAGTTCTTC

v_call: TRBV19
clone_size: NA
d_call: NA
cdr3_length: 14
j_call: TRBJ1-5
cdr3_aa: CASMAWDGNQPQHF
cdr3_nt: TGTGCCAGTATGGCGTGGGACGGCAATCAGCCCCAGCATTTT